This TCR beta chain was obtained from a study of blood T cell repertoires in COVID-19. Study in general: Samples came from the United States, Italy and Spain, spanning acute and convalescent COVID-19. T cells, B-cell-depleted T cells, or PBMCs supplied cDNA or gDNA.

Authors' analysis steps: The assay estimated nucleated cells by amplifying reference gene primers. Produced via immunoSEQ multiplex PCR; TCRdb's table is partial and in-frame only. For V, J and clone size, that table is used; D and trimming come from the DNA. The sample has 90,000 to 120,000 clones; over 75% are singletons. CDR1 and CDR2 from the germline V gene are SGHTS and YDEGEE. CDR3 length: 15 residues. J gave up 8 bases and V 4 bases, and 14 bases lay outside the gene matches. The chain is built from TRBV5-8 and TRBJ1-2; 7 bases fit TRBD1. Sequencing used peripheral blood. The TCR originated in a woman between 65 and 79 years old with acute or convalescent COVID-19. CDR3 bases: TGTGCCAGCAGCCCGAGACAGGGCTTAGACGGCGGCTACACCTTC. It translates to CASSPRQGLDGGYTF.